This T cell receptor beta chain was retrieved from a study of blood T cell repertoires in COVID-19. Original analysis: Reference gene primer amplification yielded estimated nucleated cell counts. Libraries were prepared by immunoSEQ multiplex PCR; TCRdb keeps only in-frame clonotypes and omits some of them. V, J and clone size reflect that table, while D and trimming were determined from the DNA. This table has about 150,000 clones, approximately 80% appearing once. V shed 1 base and J shed 3 bases, with 16 bases lying between them. Germline V gene sequence: CDR1 SEHNR, CDR2 FQNEAQ (reference sequence). This CDR3 is 17 amino acids long.

This chain joins TRBV7-9 and TRBJ2-1, with D maybe TRBD2 (7 bases). This clonotype was obtained from a woman of 80 years or more with acute or convalescent COVID-19. Sequencing input: peripheral blood. In DNA form, the CDR3 reads TGTGCCAGCAGCTTAGGTGGCGGGGGCCGCATCTACAATGAGCAGTTCTTC. The encoded protein is CASSLGGGGRIYNEQFF.